This paragraph reports one TCR beta chain. Its antigen specificity is not known. Base quality data are lacking; no much larger clone is found one base away. Libraries were made using the immunoSEQ multiplex PCR assay. TCRdb took over this immuneACCESS table, retaining in-frame rearrangements with V and J assigned. Such tables are incomplete; in checked studies, under half of the missing clones stem from an unresolved V gene, and the remainder is unexplained. A total of fewer than 90,000 clones appear in this sample, approximately 92% of them only once. Together, the top ten hold more than 0.9% of the sample. The data derive from a study of T cell changes during pregnancy in multiple sclerosis (dated by TCRdb to about 2019). Regarding the research as a whole: The study looked at changes in the T cell repertoire across pregnancy in women with multiple sclerosis.

As encoded in the germline V gene (reference sequence), CDR1 is MNHNY while CDR2 is SVGAGI. The germline ends are 24 bases apart after V is trimmed by 7 bases and J by 11 bases. From the cysteine up to the phenylalanine, the CDR3 has a length of 15 residues. Only the CDR3 region is kept as DNA, spanning 45 bases read in frame from base 1. The chain uses TRBV6-6 and TRBJ1-5, with a weak D call of TRBD1 (6 bases match). The sample in question was peripheral blood, obtained in the first trimester of pregnancy. This TCR was sampled from a female donor with multiple sclerosis, enrolled in a pregnancy study. The CDR3 region reads CASTPAGGHAVTQHF. The sequenced DNA is TGTGCCAGCACCCCAGCGGGGGGGCACGCCGTGACCCAGCATTTT.